This TCR beta chain was recorded in a study of cytomegalovirus exposure and HLA in healthy donors (dated by TCRdb to the late 2010s). Regarding the research as a whole: According to an earlier analysis of 550 to 700 of the donors, roughly 180 million T cells yielded roughly 100 million unique TCR beta sequences and around 280 Gb of sequence data. To predict cytomegalovirus infection status, the study brought together high-throughput TCR immunosequencing, statistical association of individual TCRs with disease status, and machine learning. Typing coverage differed by locus: A, B, C, DRB1 and DQB1 were typed in about 629-630 donors, DQA1 in 522, DPA1 in nearly 610, and DPB1 in 450 to 480. Genome-wide SNP genotypes for about three fifths of the roughly 670 donors were used in a later genetic analysis, which treated that subset as a discovery cohort. The study used immunosequencing to profile the T cell repertoires of 600 to 850 subjects and linked those repertoires to cytomegalovirus serostatus. Several DR-DQ haplotypes were handled as single units for association and clustering because linkage in the cohort was strong. In addition to the first cohort of hundreds of subjects, a separate validation cohort of approximately 120 different subjects was used. An early release covering 550 to 700 HLA-typed donors comprised approximately 290 gigabases of sequencing data and roughly 86 million unique TCR sequences. Of the 300 to 500 genotyped donors, roughly 76% were placed in the genetic ancestry cluster associated with self-reported Caucasian donors. To study patterns of TCR occurrence, a later analysis re-analyzed previously published TCR beta repertoires from 666 donors and added high-resolution HLA genotyping. The later analysis used no new phenotypic data to find candidate immune exposures, relying instead on TCR beta sequences and their occurrence across donors. Both class I and class II loci were covered by HLA typing, at four-digit resolution. Among about 360 genotyped donors of the cohort, an average of 235,054 unique TCR beta nucleotide sequences were sequenced per donor, roughly 18% of them non-productive. Donor age, sex, ethnicity and CMV serostatus were collected together with the repertoire data. Every repertoire in the discovery cohort had been generated on one and the same sequencing platform. The study aimed to test whether cataloging public T cell receptors could reveal signatures of past pathogen exposure. To decide whether each TCR beta V gene segment behaved as functional or pseudogenic, an earlier analysis of nearly 600 of the donors relied on high-throughput TCR beta sequencing.

Library prep was done by the immunoSEQ multiplex PCR assay. The multiplex PCR relied on a mix of 60 forward primers for TCR Vbeta segments and 13 reverse primers for TCR Jbeta segments. The CDR3 region of rearranged TCR beta genes was amplified from genomic DNA by a multiplex PCR assay. On the Illumina HiSeq System, the amplified TCR beta libraries were sequenced as 87-base-pair reads. The authors' analysis ran thus. Across the roughly 700 repertoires, a later analysis counted approximately 83 million unique TCR beta chains, around 11 million of which were shared by at least two donors. Raw reads were error-corrected and collapsed into unique sequences with a nearest-neighbor algorithm that merged closely related sequences to remove PCR and sequencing errors. CDR3 sequences were aligned to IMGT reference sequences to assign V, D and J gene segments. For a sequence to be retained, a match of at least six nucleotides to both a V gene segment and a J gene segment was required. Rearrangements were called productive when the CDR3 lacked stop codons and stayed in frame with V and J; all others were non-productive. CDR3 was defined by IMGT convention, running from the second conserved V-encoded cysteine to the conserved J-encoded phenylalanine. The earlier analysis of 500 to 600 of the donors excluded sequences that lacked an unambiguous match to a single V gene segment. In an earlier analysis of about 590 of the donors, a V segment was called functional when productive rearrangements were above 56.7%, and segregating when the standard deviation between donors exceeded 5%. A statistical classification framework was developed to diagnose cytomegalovirus status using the catalog of TCR beta chain sequences. V and J gene assignment, in a later analysis, came from comparing TCR nucleotide sequences with IMGT/GENE-DB human TR gene sequences. In a later analysis, CDR3 sequences and most-parsimonious VDJ recombination scenarios were assigned using the TCRdist pipeline. In a later analysis, each TCR beta chain was defined by its CDR3 amino acid sequence together with its V-gene family, and reads lacking a unique V-gene family were excluded. To address suspected cross-contamination and a sequencing artifact, a later analysis removed under 600 highly shared, low-generation-probability nucleotide sequences. For each public chain, a later analysis derived a clonal expansion index from normalized ranks of inferred template counts within each repertoire. Generation probabilities in a later analysis came from a VDJ recombination model fitted to out-of-frame rearrangements, and those results were checked against IGoR. A later analysis scored TCR-TCR, TCR-HLA and TCR-CMV co-occurrence with hypergeometric tests, applying a repertoire-size bias correction to TCR pairs. A later analysis estimated false discovery rates by permuting HLA or CMV assignments 20 times. A later analysis grouped co-occurring TCRs with DBSCAN, adding TCRdist sequence similarity when clustering within HLA-allele-positive subsets. For co-occurrence clustering, repertoires with fewer than 30,000 or more than 120,000 public chains were excluded, along with roughly 5 repertoires with anomalous nucleotide sharing. What TCRdb holds here is the immuneACCESS table cut down to in-frame rearrangements. Part of the clones is not present; checked against another copy, under half of the missing clones reflect an unresolved V gene, and the others are unexplained. V, J and clone size derive from that table, while D and trimming were established from the DNA sequence. The sample includes about 91,000 clones, with around 60% observed a single time. Together, the top ten hold 2% to 2.5% of the sample.

Results and caveats for the whole study, not just this receptor: In vitro tests confirmed that a few of the cytomegalovirus-associated TCR beta chains recognize cytomegalovirus antigens. The study listed 150 to 200 TCR beta chains as associated with cytomegalovirus. Most CMV-associated TCR beta chains appeared to be HLA-restricted in a later analysis, and the HLA associations seemed to be driven largely by CMV exposure. In an earlier analysis of 587 of the donors, most TCR beta V segments appeared in productive rearrangements about 87% or about 30% of the time, broadly matching IMGT annotations. A cluster of highly shared sequence variants was judged likely to represent a technical artifact of the sequencing pipeline. In a later analysis, HLA-associated TCR beta chains showed more clonal expansion and lower generation probabilities than non-associated chains that were equally common. Roughly uniform sequencing depth across donors was assumed in presence/absence analyses, although this assumption may not hold. HLA typing was unavailable for some donors at each locus, so association tests used only the typed subset. Strong co-occurrence of HLA alleles, especially DR and DQ, made assigning TCR associations to individual alleles difficult. Because counts were too low, 15 or so rarely observed V segments, including chromosome 9 orphons, were excluded from the earlier analysis of about 500 of the donors. Correlated functional status among segregating V segments might be attributable to linkage disequilibrium, but an unknown experimental factor could not be ruled out. In both the original and validation cohorts, the classifier was reported to diagnose cytomegalovirus status with high specificity and sensitivity. In a later analysis, several top co-occurrence clusters were reported to appear linked to parvovirus B19, influenza, CMV and Epstein-Barr virus. The only immune exposure information available for the cohort was CMV serostatus. At a false discovery rate of 0.05, a later analysis linked fewer than 20,000 TCR beta sequences to specific HLA alleles. According to a later analysis, TCR association rates differed among HLA loci, with DRB1 alleles showing the most associated TCRs and HLA-C alleles showing the fewest. It was suggested by the authors that the approach could potentially be generalized to other disease states and immunological phenotypes. Some IMGT-functional V segments, including TRBV6-2 and TRBV6-3, could not be told apart with the 87-base-pair reads, so those segments were excluded. Most TCR sequences were observed very rarely across donors, whereas some public TCRs were present in many individuals. In this cohort, only TCR beta chains were sequenced, and detectable features were limited by the absence of alpha or paired-chain data. Compared with the 666-donor mean, donors in an Asian-associated ancestry cluster had fewer N-insertions in productive TCRs, according to a later genetic analysis. In a later genetic analysis, a missense DCLRE1C variant was associated with V-gene and J-gene trimming of TCR beta chains, and the association was replicated in an independent cohort. A further reported finding was that TCR beta sequences accurately predicted the HLA-A and HLA-B alleles for most subjects in the first cohort.

In regard to this clone: The target of this receptor is not known. No per-base quality is available; no much larger clone lies one base away.

The cohort consisted of approximately 690 healthy bone marrow donors. At the time of sampling, every cohort member was nominally healthy, though immune exposures that went unrecorded were likely present. Of the 600 to 750 cohort members, nearly 300 had a positive CMV serostatus and 350 to 450 had a negative one, while no CMV serostatus was recorded for the donor. Every donor gave a peripheral blood sample, and the peripheral blood mononuclear cells from that sample were used for TCR beta sequencing. The Qiagen DNeasy Blood Extraction Kit was used to extract genomic DNA from the blood cell samples. The germline V gene yields SGHNT for CDR1 and YENEEA for CDR2. The CDR3 runs 13 amino acids, cysteine and phenylalanine included. Kept here is only the CDR3 DNA, which spans 39 bases and is read in frame from base 1. Trimming takes 6 bases from V and 5 bases from J, and the germline ends sit 13 bases apart.

The sequence derives from a human donor in good health. The sequencing sample was made of PBMCs. The rearranged chain carries TRBV11-3 and TRBJ2-5; a tentative D call is TRBD2 (5 bases match). The bases are TGTGCCAGCAGACATGCGGGCGGGGAGACCCAGTACTTC. The resulting protein is CASRHAGGETQYF.